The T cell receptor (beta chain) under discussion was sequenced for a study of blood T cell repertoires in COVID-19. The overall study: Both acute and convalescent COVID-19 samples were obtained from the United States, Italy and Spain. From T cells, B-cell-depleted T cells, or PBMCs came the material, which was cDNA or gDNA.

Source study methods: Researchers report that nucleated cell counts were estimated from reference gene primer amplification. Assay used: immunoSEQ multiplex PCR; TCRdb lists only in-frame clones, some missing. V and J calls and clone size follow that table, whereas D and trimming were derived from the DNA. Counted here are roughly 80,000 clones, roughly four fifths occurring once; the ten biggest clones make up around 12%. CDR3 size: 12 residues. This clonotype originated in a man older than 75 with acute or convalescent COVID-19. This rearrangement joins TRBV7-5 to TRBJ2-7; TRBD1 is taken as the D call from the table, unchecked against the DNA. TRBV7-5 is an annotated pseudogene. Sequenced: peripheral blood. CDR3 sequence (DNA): TGTGCCAGAAGTTATGGACAGTACGAGCAGTACTTC. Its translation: CARSYGQYEQYF.